What follows describes a single T cell receptor (beta chain). Its antigen is unknown. This sample was included in a study of human thymus T cells. Study conclusions and caveats: An apparent bias in V and J gene usage was seen in thymic and blood repertoires. Thymic repertoires overlap heavily among unrelated individuals, related research has reported.

Trimming took off 7 bases at V and 2 bases at J, with 14 bases between the two ends. The length of the CDR3 is 14 residues. The germline V gene has CDR1 MNHEY and CDR2 SMNVEV (reference sequence). Resected material from corrective heart surgery provided the thymus tissue analysed. Immunologically healthy infants in Finland undergoing congenital heart defect surgery were the donors. Repertoires were generated with immunoSEQ multiplex PCR, while TCRdb's copy carries only in-frame clones and drops some. The sample comprises tens of thousands of clones, 90% to 95% of which are singletons, and under 0.04% rests with the top ten.

The chain uses TRBV27 and TRBJ2-5; D is uncertain. The clonotype comes from a girl under two years old with a congenital heart defect but otherwise immunologically healthy. Sequenced sample: thymus tissue. CDR3 residues: CASKRSGFQETQYF. The CDR3 DNA is TGTGCCAGCAAAAGGTCAGGCTTTCAAGAGACCCAGTACTTC.